The text below deals with one TCR beta chain. This CDR3 region has 16 residues. CDR1 and CDR2 from the germline V gene are SGDLS and YYNGEE. Deletions cut 4 bases from V and 1 base from J, with 14 bases between. This sample is part of a study of T cells in Graves' hyperthyroidism and ophthalmopathy. Study-level information: Peripheral blood was secured at the point of initial diagnosis, before any treatment.

Amplification yielded TCR beta CDR3 regions, with RNA transcripts as the source. Using the HTBI primer set, a first-round RT-PCR was run on the TCR CDR3. TCRdb used MiXCR to reprocess the multiplex PCR reads, holding one entry per CDR3 protein. This repertoire shows roughly 150,000 distinct CDR3 sequences, about 9.4% found once; its top ten account for around 20%. Hyperthyroidism patients were newly diagnosed, had disease duration under 2 months, and were aged 18 to 65 years. Exclusion criteria comprised uncontrolled infection, other autoimmune disease, pregnancy or lactation. The diagnoses drew upon clinical symptoms, serum thyroxine and TRAb, thyroid ultrasound and orbital computed tomography.

The source material was blood. This sequence joins TRBV9 and TRBJ2-2; D is possibly TRBD1 or TRBD2 (5 bases each). The receptor was derived from a woman between 18 and 30 years old with Graves' hyperthyroidism that later progressed to Graves' ophthalmopathy. This chain's CDR3 is CASSKTGTVNTGELFF. In DNA form, the CDR3 reads TGTGCCAGCAGCAAGACCGGGACGGTGAACACCGGGGAGCTGTTTTTT.